One sample yielded the 24 T cell receptor beta chains listed below, sequenced in a study of neoadjuvant nivolumab and ipilimumab in lung cancer. Generated by immunoSEQ multiplex PCR, the TCRdb table keeps only in-frame clones and is missing some. The sample carries about 30,000 clones, 83% recorded once. The input for sequencing was tumor tissue, taken after neoadjuvant nivolumab, alone or with ipilimumab, at or shortly before surgery. These TCRs come from an adult with non-small cell lung cancer.

This chain connects TRBV9 to TRBJ1-2; a possible D gene is TRBD1 (6 bases). The CDR3 has 16 amino acids. Germline V lookup: CDR1 SGDLS, CDR2 YYNGEE. V was cut by 4 bases and J by 2 bases, with 18 bases left in between. This chain's CDR3 is CASSPLGGGLNYGYTF. The DNA of the CDR3 is TGTGCCAGCAGCCCCTTAGGGGGGGGGCTCAACTATGGCTACACCTTC.

The J gene is TRBJ2-1, the V gene TRBV5-1; 10 positions match TRBD2. Germline lookup yields CDR1 SGHRS and CDR2 YFSETQ. J gave up 0 bases and V 5 bases, and 2 bases lay outside the gene matches. The CDR3 has 15 amino acids. Here the CDR3 reads CASRRLAGSYNEQFF. The DNA of the CDR3 is TGCGCCAGCAGGAGACTAGCGGGCTCCTACAATGAGCAGTTCTTC. The complete variable domain, with remaining parts taken from reference TRBV5-1 and TRBJ2-1, reads KAGVTQTPRYLIKTRGQQVTLSCSPISGHRSVSWYQQTPGQGLQFLFEYFSETQRNKGNFPGRFSGRQFSNSRSEMNVSTLELGDSALYLCASRRLAGSYNEQFFGPGTRLTVL.

The J gene is TRBJ2-7, the V gene TRBV5-1, with 13 bases fitting TRBD2. The CDR3 has 17 residues. CDR1 SGHRS and CDR2 YFSETQ come from the germline V gene. Trimming took 5 bases from V and 4 from J; bases not matched to a gene: 12. CDR3 sequence reads: CASSPGTSGVRTYEQYF. Written as DNA, the CDR3 is TGCGCCAGCAGTCCCGGGACTAGCGGGGTAAGAACGTACGAGCAGTACTTC.

The gene calls are TRBV11-2 and TRBJ1-2; unclear D gene. Trimming removed 2 bases from V and 8 bases from J, with 12 bases in between. This CDR3 is 13 amino acids long. Per the germline V gene, CDR1 is SGHAT and CDR2 is FQNNGV. The CDR3 bases are TGTGCCAGCAGCTTACTCACCACGCCAGGCTACACCTTC. It translates to CASSLLTTPGYTF.

The chain has TRBV5-1 and TRBJ2-5; weak D call: TRBD1 (6 bases). Germline V gene data show CDR1 as SGHRS and CDR2 as YFSETQ. The V and J ends lost 4 bases and 5 bases respectively, with 18 bases between them. The CDR3 consists of 15 residues. The CDR3 DNA sequence: TGCGCCAGCAGCCCGCGCACAGGGTTTCCCGAGACCCAGTACTTC. This codes for CASSPRTGFPETQYF. Full variable domain (rest looked up from reference TRBV5-1 and TRBJ2-5): KAGVTQTPRYLIKTRGQQVTLSCSPISGHRSVSWYQQTPGQGLQFLFEYFSETQRNKGNFPGRFSGRQFSNSRSEMNVSTLELGDSALYLCASSPRTGFPETQYFGPGTRLLVL.

In this sample, this clone turned up a few times. This chain connects TRBV29-1 to TRBJ1-3, with D tentatively TRBD1 (5 bases). V lost 4 bases, J lost 3 bases, and 10 bases lay in between. CDR3 length equals 13 residues. The germline CDR1 and CDR2 sequences are SQVTM and ANQGSEA. CDR3 nucleotide sequence: TGCAGCGTTGCGGGGCAGGTTGGAAACACCATATATTTT. It is translated as CSVAGQVGNTIYF.

The chain recombines TRBV27 with TRBJ1-1; 7 bases map to TRBD1. There are 13 residues in the CDR3. V lost 5 bases and J lost 5; bases outside the gene matches: 5. Germline lookup yields CDR1 MNHEY and CDR2 SMNVEV (reference sequence). The CDR3 DNA sequence: TGTGCCAGCAGTCTGGGACAGATAACTGAAGCTTTCTTT. Protein sequence: CASSLGQITEAFF.

The chain joins TRBV5-1 to TRBJ1-3, with 7 bases aligning to TRBD1. The CDR3 spans 17 residues. Germline CDR1 reads SGHRS; CDR2 reads YFSETQ. V shed 0 bases, J shed 3 bases, and the junction held 9 bases outside the gene matches. The CDR3, as DNA: TGCGCCAGCAGCTTGGAGGGCCAGGGGGGGATTGGAAACACCATATATTTT. Its protein is CASSLEGQGGIGNTIYF.

This clone showed up just once. The chain has TRBV18 and TRBJ2-3; D unresolved. The germline gives CDR1 KGHSH, CDR2 LQKENI. The germline V and J ends were trimmed by 3 bases and 1 base, with 11 bases remaining between them. CDR3 length: 15 amino acids. CDR3 protein: CASSPGRMGTDTQYF. The DNA for the CDR3 is TGTGCCAGCTCACCTGGCAGGATGGGCACAGATACGCAGTATTTT.

V gene TRBV7-8 combines with J gene TRBJ2-7; the match to TRBD2 covers 7 bases. Per germline, CDR1 SGHVS and CDR2 FQNEAQ. CDR3 length: 15 residues. V was pared by 3 bases and J by 7 bases, with 12 bases of the junction left unmatched. This CDR3 reads CASSLGLAASGEQYF. In DNA form, the CDR3 reads TGTGCCAGCAGCTTGGGGCTAGCGGCATCAGGGGAGCAGTACTTC.

The chain combines TRBV19 with TRBJ1-5, with no clear D. This CDR3 is built from 12 residues. Looked up from germline, CDR1 is LNHDA and CDR2 is SQIVND (reference sequence). Trimming removed 8 bases from V and 5 bases from J, with 10 bases in between. The CDR3 region has the DNA TGTGCCAGTGTTAGTCGGGATCAGCCCCAGCATTTT. Translation gives CASVSRDQPQHF.

The rearrangement uses TRBV11-2 and TRBJ2-7; 11 nucleotides align to TRBD2. J lost 4 bases, V lost 3 bases, and 5 bases had no gene match. Germline-derived CDR1 and CDR2 are SGHAT and FQNNGV. CDR3 length: 15 residues. The CDR3 nucleotides are TGTGCCAGCAGCTTGGCCACTAGCGGGAGTTACGAGCAGTACTTC. This gives the protein CASSLATSGSYEQYF. Looking up the rest from reference TRBV11-2 and TRBJ2-7 gives the full variable domain: EAGVAQSPRYKIIEKRQSVAFWCNPISGHATLYWYQQILGQGPKLLIQFQNNGVVDDSQLPKDRFSAERLKGVDSTLKIQPAKLEDSAVYLCASSLATSGSYEQYFGPGTRLTVT.

This clone occurred once. V gene TRBV7-2 combines with J gene TRBJ2-7; maybe TRBD2 (7 bases). The CDR3 spans 13 residues. Germline CDR1 reads SGHTA; CDR2 reads FQGNSA. Trimming shortened V by 7 bases and J by 4 bases, and 14 bases separated the two germline ends. The CDR3 DNA is TGTGCCAGCAAATCGGGGGGCCGATACGAGCAGTACTTC. It encodes CASKSGGRYEQYF. The full variable domain, completed using reference TRBV7-2 and TRBJ2-7, is GAGVSQSPSNKVTEKGKDVELRCDPISGHTALYWYRQSLGQGLEFLIYFQGNSAPDKSGLPSDRFSAERTGGSVSTLTIQRTQQEDSAVYLCASKSGGRYEQYFGPGTRLTVT.

On this clone itself: An end of the junction differs from the germline gene, which may be a read error. The chain carries TRBV9 and TRBJ2-3; TRBD2 agrees at 8 bases. The V gene's germline CDR1 is SGDLS and CDR2 YYNGEE. There are 15 residues in the CDR3. The CDR3 reads CASTVSGSETDTQYF. The CDR3, as DNA: TGTGCCAGCACCGTAAGCGGGAGTGAAACAGATACGCAGTATTTT.

This clone was detected once. This chain connects TRBV7-2 to TRBJ2-5; D gene uncertain. Trimming took off 3 bases at V and 6 bases at J, with 8 bases between the two ends. The germline V gene has CDR1 SGHTA and CDR2 FQGNSA. The length of the CDR3 is 12 residues. CDR3 loop: CASSFDWKTQYF. CDR3 in DNA: TGTGCCAGCAGCTTTGATTGGAAGACCCAGTACTTC.

The V call is TRBV5-4, the J call TRBJ2-3, with D perhaps matching TRBD2 (6 bases). Germline CDR1 SGHNT, CDR2 YYREEE (reference sequence). This CDR3 is 17 amino acids long. Trimming took 4 bases from V and 0 from J, leaving 18 bases between them. The CDR3 sequence: CASSGGRAGSSTDTQYF. The CDR3 region has the DNA TGTGCCAGCAGCGGAGGTCGGGCGGGGTCTAGCACAGATACGCAGTATTTT.

This chain uses TRBV10-3 with TRBJ1-5, with TRBD1 as a possible D gene (5 bases). V was cut by 2 bases and J by 0 bases, with 8 bases left in between. The CDR3 extends over 15 amino acids. The germline V gene encodes CDR1 ENHRY and CDR2 SYGVKD. CDR3 region: CAISEGGDSNQPQHF. In DNA, the CDR3 is TGTGCCATCAGTGAGGGAGGGGATAGCAATCAGCCCCAGCATTTT.

This clone appeared a few times. The J gene is TRBJ1-5, the V gene TRBV6-1, with unresolved D. From germline, CDR1 is MNHNS and CDR2 SASEGT. Trimming removed 3 bases at V and 5 bases at J, with 14 bases between. The CDR3 has 15 residues. CDR3 sequence: CASSDAGFLYQPQHF. CDR3 DNA sequence: TGTGCCAGCAGTGACGCAGGCTTCTTGTATCAGCCCCAGCATTTT.

This sequence joins TRBV6-5 and TRBJ2-1; D is unresolved. Trimming took 10 bases from V and 4 from J, leaving 11 bases between them. The CDR3 has 12 residues. Germline V gives CDR1 MNHEY, CDR2 SVGAGI. Here the CDR3 reads CAITSEYNEQFF. CDR3 DNA sequence: TGTGCCATTACGTCGGAGTACAATGAGCAGTTCTTC.

The chain combines TRBV6-1 with TRBJ2-1, with a weak D call TRBD2 (6 bases). CDR3 length: 16 amino acids. V was pared by 2 bases and J by 5 bases, with 16 bases between. CDR1 is MNHNS and CDR2 is SASEGT in the germline V gene. Written as DNA, the CDR3 is TGTGCCAGCAGTGAATGGGACTTTCAAGCAGACAATGAGCAGTTCTTC. It codes for CASSEWDFQADNEQFF.

The chain uses TRBV6-6 and TRBJ1-2; a weak D match, TRBD1 (6 bases). V was trimmed by 7 bases and J by 3 bases, leaving 12 bases between them. Per germline, CDR1 MNHNY and CDR2 SVGAGI (reference sequence). The CDR3 is 13 residues long. The CDR3, as DNA: TGTGCCAGCAAAGCCAGGGGCGACTATGGCTACACCTTC. Translating it yields CASKARGDYGYTF.

In its sample, this clone is medium-sized. This chain uses TRBV4-1 with TRBJ2-1; either TRBD1 or TRBD2 may supply D (5 bases each). V lost 1 base and J 5 bases, leaving 18 bases between the germline ends. CDR3 size: 17 residues. Germline CDR1 and CDR2: MGHRA and YSYEKL. CDR3 protein: CASSQGRSLGRDNEQFF. CDR3 DNA sequence: TGCGCCAGCAGCCAAGGACGGTCCTTGGGGCGGGACAATGAGCAGTTCTTC.

The chain carries TRBV30 and TRBJ1-1, with 10 positions matching TRBD1. With V trimmed by 5 bases and J by 1 base, 4 bases remained unmatched. Germline V gene lookup returns CDR1 GTSNPN and CDR2 SVGIG (reference sequence). This CDR3 contains 14 residues. DNA for the CDR3: TGTGCCTGGGGGACAGGGGATGGGAACACTGAAGCTTTCTTT. Protein: CAWGTGDGNTEAFF.

The chain couples TRBV7-9 to TRBJ1-4, with unresolved D. The CDR3 spans 15 residues. Trimming cost V 1 base and J 1 base, with 7 bases left between them. CDR1 SEHNR and CDR2 FQNEAQ come from the germline V gene (reference sequence). The CDR3 loop reads CASSLVQVTNEKLFF. The CDR3 coding sequence is TGTGCCAGCAGCTTAGTTCAGGTAACTAATGAAAAACTGTTTTTT.